A selection of T cell receptor beta chains follows, all from one sample in a study of T-cell reconstitution after alpha-beta-depleted transplantation in children. TCRdb re-called the PCR reads through MiXCR, storing one row per CDR3 protein. The sample has hundreds of thousands of distinct CDR3 sequences; over 10% are singletons. This specimen consisted of PBMCs, obtained before TCRalphabeta/CD19-depleted stem cell transplant. These receptors came from a girl under 10 years old with congenital amegakaryocytic thrombocytopenia, due to receive a stem cell transplant. The CDR3 runs from the conserved cysteine through the conserved F or W. D genes are given only for firm matches. Size tells how often a clone was seen (once, few, many) or the class of an expanded clone, and some rows leave it out.

V gene: TRBV27
D gene: TRBD2
J gene: TRBJ2-7
clone size: NA
CDR3 DNA: TGTGCCAGCAGTTCGGTAGCGGGAGGGCCTGGCTACGAGCAGTACTTC
CDR3 protein: CASSSVAGGPGYEQYF

V gene: TRBV27
D gene: NA
J gene: TRBJ2-3
clone size: many
CDR3 DNA: TGTGCCAGCAGTTTATGGAGAACAGATACGCAGTATTTT
CDR3 protein: CASSLWRTDTQYF

V gene: TRBV11-2
D gene: NA
J gene: TRBJ2-2
clone size: many
CDR3 DNA: TGTGCCAGCAGCTTAGAGTTCTTCACAATGAACACCGGGGAGCTGTTTTTT
CDR3 protein: CASSLEFFTMNTGELFF

V gene: TRBV7-8
D gene: NA
J gene: TRBJ2-2
clone size: NA
CDR3 DNA: TGTGCCAGCAGCCCCCGGCCTACTTGGGGGGCGAACACCGGGGAGCTGTTTTTT
CDR3 protein: CASSPRPTWGANTGELFF

V gene: TRBV4-2
D gene: NA
J gene: TRBJ2-5
clone size: NA
CDR3 DNA: TGTGCCAGCAGCCAAGATCTGGGAAGAGTGAGGGAGACCCAGTACTTC
CDR3 protein: CASSQDLGRVRETQYF

V gene: TRBV2
D gene: TRBD1
J gene: TRBJ2-2
clone size: many
CDR3 DNA: TGTGCCAGCAGTGACCCGACAGGGACCGGGGAGCTGTTTTTT
CDR3 protein: CASSDPTGTGELFF

V gene: TRBV19
D gene: NA
J gene: TRBJ2-1
clone size: NA
CDR3 DNA: TGTGCCAGTAGTGGAGGCGTGATGAGCTCCTACAATGAGCAGTTCTTC
CDR3 protein: CASSGGVMSSYNEQFF

V gene: TRBV7-2
D gene: NA
J gene: TRBJ2-7
clone size: NA
CDR3 DNA: TGTGCCAGCAGCTCTTCATTACTGAGCTCCTACGAGCAGTACTTC
CDR3 protein: CASSSSLLSSYEQYF

V gene: TRBV7-8
D gene: NA
J gene: TRBJ1-2
clone size: NA
CDR3 DNA: TGTGCCAGCAGCTTAGAAGACAGGAACTATGGCTACACCTTC
CDR3 protein: CASSLEDRNYGYTF

V gene: TRBV20-1
D gene: TRBD1
J gene: TRBJ1-6
clone size: many
CDR3 DNA: TGCAGTGCTAGGGGAGAGGGACAGGAATATTCACCCCTCCACTTT
CDR3 protein: CSARGEGQEYSPLHF

V gene: TRBV12-3/TRBV12-4
D gene: TRBD1
J gene: TRBJ1-5
clone size: few
CDR3 DNA: TGTGCCAGCAGCGCGGGACAGGGGATACAGCCCCAGCATTTT
CDR3 protein: CASSAGQGIQPQHF

V gene: TRBV12-3/TRBV12-4
D gene: TRBD2
J gene: TRBJ2-5
clone size: NA
CDR3 DNA: TGTGCCAGCAGTCCACCCGGGACTAGCGGGAGCGGGGAGACCCAGTACTTC
CDR3 protein: CASSPPGTSGSGETQYF

V gene: TRBV12-3/TRBV12-4
D gene: TRBD2
J gene: TRBJ2-7
clone size: NA
CDR3 DNA: TGTGCCAGCAGTTTAGCAGGAGGACTAGCGGCGCAGTACTTC
CDR3 protein: CASSLAGGLAAQYF

V gene: TRBV28
D gene: NA
J gene: TRBJ2-1
clone size: few
CDR3 DNA: TGTGCCAGCAGTTCGAATAGTGAGCAGTTCTTC
CDR3 protein: CASSSNSEQFF

V gene: TRBV12-3/TRBV12-4
D gene: TRBD2
J gene: TRBJ2-1
clone size: many
CDR3 DNA: TGTGCCAGCAGTTTAGCCGGGACTAGCGGGAGGGTGGAGTTCTTC
CDR3 protein: CASSLAGTSGRVEFF

V gene: TRBV20-1
D gene: TRBD2
J gene: TRBJ2-7
clone size: few
CDR3 DNA: TGCAGTGCTAGTAATTCTCTCTCTCGACTAGCGGAAACCTACGAGCAGTACTTC
CDR3 protein: CSASNSLSRLAETYEQYF

V gene: TRBV15
D gene: TRBD2
J gene: TRBJ2-7
clone size: NA
CDR3 DNA: TGTGCCACCAGCAGAGACCATTTAGCGGGGGTCTCCTACGAGCAGTACTTC
CDR3 protein: CATSRDHLAGVSYEQYF

V gene: TRBV7-6
D gene: NA
J gene: TRBJ2-4
clone size: few
CDR3 DNA: TGTGCCAGCAGCCCCATTGGGGGCGAGCCGGGGAACATTCAGTACTTC
CDR3 protein: CASSPIGGEPGNIQYF

V gene: TRBV4-1
D gene: NA
J gene: TRBJ1-5
clone size: many
CDR3 DNA: TGCGCCAGCAGCCAAGGAAGGTCAGAGACACAGCCCCAGCATTTT
CDR3 protein: CASSQGRSETQPQHF

V gene: TRBV7-9
D gene: NA
J gene: TRBJ2-4
clone size: few
CDR3 DNA: TGTGCCAGCAGCTTCAGTAAGGGTATAGCCAAAAACATTCAGTACTTC
CDR3 protein: CASSFSKGIAKNIQYF

V gene: TRBV10-3
D gene: TRBD2
J gene: TRBJ2-5
clone size: many
CDR3 DNA: TGTGCCATCAGCCGACTAGCGGGAGGTCAGGAGACCCAGTACTTC
CDR3 protein: CAISRLAGGQETQYF

V gene: TRBV20-1
D gene: NA
J gene: TRBJ1-2
clone size: many
CDR3 DNA: TGCAGTGTGATTTCTAACTATGGCTACACCTTC
CDR3 protein: CSVISNYGYTF

V gene: TRBV5-1
D gene: TRBD2
J gene: TRBJ2-1
clone size: many
CDR3 DNA: TGCGCCAGCAGCTTGGACCTAGCGGGTCTCTACAATGAGCAGTTCTTC
CDR3 protein: CASSLDLAGLYNEQFF

V gene: TRBV20-1
D gene: NA
J gene: TRBJ2-3
clone size: few
CDR3 DNA: TGCAGTGCTCCCAGCCCCGGCACAGATACGCAGTATTTT
CDR3 protein: CSAPSPGTDTQYF

V gene: TRBV10-3
D gene: NA
J gene: TRBJ2-5
clone size: few
CDR3 DNA: TGTGCCATCAGGGCGGGGGAGACCCAGTACTTC
CDR3 protein: CAIRAGETQYF

V gene: TRBV7-9
D gene: NA
J gene: TRBJ1-1
clone size: NA
CDR3 DNA: TGTGCCAGCAGCCATATCAGGAGGAACACTGAAGCTTTCTTT
CDR3 protein: CASSHIRRNTEAFF

V gene: TRBV27
D gene: NA
J gene: TRBJ2-7
clone size: NA
CDR3 DNA: TGTGCCAGCAGACCCCTGGGGCGGGTTAGCGAGCAGTACTTC
CDR3 protein: CASRPLGRVSEQYF

V gene: TRBV11-2
D gene: TRBD1
J gene: TRBJ2-7
clone size: many
CDR3 DNA: TGTGCCAGCAGCTGGACCGGGACAGGCCTCTACGAGCAGTACTTC
CDR3 protein: CASSWTGTGLYEQYF

V gene: TRBV7-9
D gene: TRBD2
J gene: TRBJ2-3
clone size: many
CDR3 DNA: TGTGCCAGTTTCACTAGCGTCGTCACAGATACGCAGTATTTT
CDR3 protein: CASFTSVVTDTQYF

V gene: TRBV20-1
D gene: TRBD2
J gene: TRBJ2-7
clone size: few
CDR3 DNA: TGCAGTGCTAGAGAGGGACTAGCGGGAGTAAGGGAGCAGTACTTC
CDR3 protein: CSAREGLAGVREQYF

V gene: TRBV5-1
D gene: NA
J gene: TRBJ2-1
clone size: many
CDR3 DNA: TGCGCCAGCAGTGGGGGAGTGGGGTCCTACAATGAGCAGTTCTTC
CDR3 protein: CASSGGVGSYNEQFF

V gene: TRBV12-3/TRBV12-4
D gene: NA
J gene: TRBJ2-1
clone size: many
CDR3 DNA: TGTGCCAGCAGTTTAGGCGGTTACTACAATGAGCAGTTCTTC
CDR3 protein: CASSLGGYYNEQFF

V gene: TRBV4-1
D gene: NA
J gene: TRBJ1-5
clone size: NA
CDR3 DNA: TGCGCCAGCAGCCAAGAGGGGGGGTTCGTTCAGCCCCAGCATTTT
CDR3 protein: CASSQEGGFVQPQHF

V gene: TRBV15
D gene: NA
J gene: TRBJ1-5
clone size: NA
CDR3 DNA: TGTGCCACCAGCGGGTACAGGGAAAATCAGCCCCAGCATTTT
CDR3 protein: CATSGYRENQPQHF

V gene: TRBV19
D gene: NA
J gene: TRBJ1-3
clone size: once
CDR3 DNA: TGTGCCAGTAGTTTCGGCGGAGAACCTGGAAACACCATATATTTT
CDR3 protein: CASSFGGEPGNTIYF

V gene: TRBV5-1
D gene: TRBD1
J gene: TRBJ1-4
clone size: few
CDR3 DNA: TGCGCCAGCAGCAAGGGACAGAATAATGAAAAACTGTTTTTT
CDR3 protein: CASSKGQNNEKLFF

V gene: TRBV7-2
D gene: TRBD2
J gene: TRBJ2-7
clone size: few
CDR3 DNA: TGTGCCAGCAGCTCTTCTAGCGGGAGTTGGTACGAGCAGTACTTC
CDR3 protein: CASSSSSGSWYEQYF

V gene: TRBV5-1
D gene: TRBD2
J gene: TRBJ2-7
clone size: few
CDR3 DNA: TGCGCCAGCAGTCTGACTAGCGGGAGGCCCAACTCCTACGAGCAGTACTTC
CDR3 protein: CASSLTSGRPNSYEQYF

V gene: TRBV10-3
D gene: TRBD1
J gene: TRBJ2-7
clone size: many
CDR3 DNA: TGTGCCACCATCTTTGGGACAGGGACCGAGCAGTACTTC
CDR3 protein: CATIFGTGTEQYF

V gene: TRBV20-1
D gene: TRBD2
J gene: TRBJ2-5
clone size: few
CDR3 DNA: TGCAGTGGACACTATAGCGGGAGAGGCGGAAAGACCCAGTACTTC
CDR3 protein: CSGHYSGRGGKTQYF

V gene: TRBV4-1
D gene: NA
J gene: TRBJ2-7
clone size: NA
CDR3 DNA: TGCGCCAGCAGCCAAGTGGGTCGCTACGAGCAGTACTTC
CDR3 protein: CASSQVGRYEQYF

V gene: TRBV4-2
D gene: NA
J gene: TRBJ2-7
clone size: many
CDR3 DNA: TGTGCCAGCAGCCAACGGGGCGAAGCCTACGAGCAGTACTTC
CDR3 protein: CASSQRGEAYEQYF

V gene: TRBV27
D gene: TRBD2
J gene: TRBJ2-5
clone size: NA
CDR3 DNA: TGTGCCAGCAGCCGTAGCGGGAGTGAGACCCAGTACTTC
CDR3 protein: CASSRSGSETQYF

V gene: TRBV12-3/TRBV12-4
D gene: NA
J gene: TRBJ2-1
clone size: many
CDR3 DNA: TGTGCCAGCAGTTCCGCCTATCCCCCCCAGTTCTTC
CDR3 protein: CASSSAYPPQFF

V gene: TRBV6-5
D gene: TRBD2
J gene: TRBJ2-7
clone size: few
CDR3 DNA: TGTGCCAGCAGTTATGGGACTAGCTTCGGCGAGCAGTACTTC
CDR3 protein: CASSYGTSFGEQYF

V gene: TRBV20-1
D gene: NA
J gene: TRBJ2-5
clone size: few
CDR3 DNA: TGCAGTGCTAGAGATCTTCAGGGGTTCGAGACCCAGTACTTC
CDR3 protein: CSARDLQGFETQYF

V gene: TRBV12-3/TRBV12-4
D gene: TRBD2
J gene: TRBJ2-2
clone size: few
CDR3 DNA: TGTGCCAGCAGTTTATGGAGCGGGATGAACACCGGGGAGCTGTTTTTT
CDR3 protein: CASSLWSGMNTGELFF

V gene: TRBV6-1
D gene: NA
J gene: TRBJ1-4
clone size: few
CDR3 DNA: TGTGCCAGCAGCGCCGGGACCCGACAGACTGAAAAACTGTTTTTT
CDR3 protein: CASSAGTRQTEKLFF

V gene: TRBV12-3/TRBV12-4
D gene: NA
J gene: TRBJ2-7
clone size: NA
CDR3 DNA: TGTGCCAGCAGCATTTTGGAGACAAGTGGTAGGCAGTACTTC
CDR3 protein: CASSILETSGRQYF

V gene: TRBV12-3/TRBV12-4
D gene: TRBD2
J gene: TRBJ2-1
clone size: few
CDR3 DNA: TGTGCCAGCCACTCGGGACTAGTCAGCAATGAGCAGTTCTTC
CDR3 protein: CASHSGLVSNEQFF

V gene: TRBV7-2
D gene: TRBD2
J gene: TRBJ2-1
clone size: many
CDR3 DNA: TGTGCCAGCAGCAAATCCAAGCGGGAGCCGGGGAATGAGCAGTTCTTC
CDR3 protein: CASSKSKREPGNEQFF

V gene: TRBV5-1
D gene: NA
J gene: TRBJ1-1
clone size: NA
CDR3 DNA: TGCGCCAGCAGCTTGGAGGGTCACAAATACCCTGAAGCTTTCTTT
CDR3 protein: CASSLEGHKYPEAFF

V gene: TRBV5-6
D gene: TRBD2
J gene: TRBJ2-1
clone size: many
CDR3 DNA: TGTGCCAGCAGCCTCACGACTAGCGGGGGGTTCAATGAGCAGTTCTTC
CDR3 protein: CASSLTTSGGFNEQFF

V gene: TRBV6-2/TRBV6-3
D gene: NA
J gene: TRBJ2-1
clone size: few
CDR3 DNA: TGTGCCAGCAGTTACTCCAACCAAGAGCAGTTCTTC
CDR3 protein: CASSYSNQEQFF

V gene: TRBV3-1
D gene: NA
J gene: TRBJ2-7
clone size: many
CDR3 DNA: TGTGCCAGCAGCCAAGATCTGGCCTACGAGCAGTACTTC
CDR3 protein: CASSQDLAYEQYF

V gene: TRBV20-1
D gene: NA
J gene: TRBJ1-4
clone size: many
CDR3 DNA: TGCAGTGCCAGTAGTACAGGGAACCTTAATGAAAAACTGTTTTTT
CDR3 protein: CSASSTGNLNEKLFF

V gene: TRBV5-1
D gene: NA
J gene: TRBJ1-1
clone size: few
CDR3 DNA: TGCGCCAGCAGCCTGGCGGAAGGGAGCGGCGCTTTCTTT
CDR3 protein: CASSLAEGSGAFF

V gene: TRBV7-2
D gene: NA
J gene: TRBJ2-3
clone size: NA
CDR3 DNA: TGTGCCAGCAGCGTCATCCTCTACGCAGATACGCAGTATTTT
CDR3 protein: CASSVILYADTQYF

V gene: TRBV20-1
D gene: NA
J gene: TRBJ2-7
clone size: many
CDR3 DNA: TGCAGTGCTAATTCGCGGGATAGGGGGAACGAGCAGTACTTC
CDR3 protein: CSANSRDRGNEQYF

V gene: TRBV20-1
D gene: NA
J gene: TRBJ1-3
clone size: many
CDR3 DNA: TGCAGTGCTAGCCCGGGTCTTCTGGGAAACACCATATATTTT
CDR3 protein: CSASPGLLGNTIYF